Here is one TCR beta chain with its context. The specificity of this receptor is unknown. No base quality values were provided; no much bigger clone lies one nucleotide off. In Finland, the donors were immunologically healthy infants who were having open corrective cardiac surgery for congenital heart defects. From four of the eight donors, a small aliquot of about 0.45-1 mL peripheral blood was collected during surgery. For blood samples, genomic DNA was extracted from all available leukocytes instead of from a fixed number of cells. ACK lysis buffer was used to remove erythrocytes from blood, and the leukocytes were stored at -70 degrees C as pellets. A QIAsymphony instrument was used to extract genomic DNA from frozen cell pellets. The immunoSEQ multiplex PCR assay was used to amplify the TCRB and TCRAD loci from a standardized quantity of quality-controlled genomic DNA. The amplicons spanned the V(D)J region and were long enough to cover the CDR3 and allow V and J genes to be identified. The amplicons were sequenced on an Illumina platform via the commercial immunoSEQ service. The paper's processing steps were these. Primer bias and sequencing errors were corrected using previously described methods, and TCRAD and TCRB definitions followed the IMGT database. Repertoires were analysed with immunoSEQ Analyzer 3.0 and VDJTools, covering basic statistics, V/J segment usage, diversity estimates, rarefaction and pairwise overlap. Diversity was estimated using the Chao1, ChaoE, Efron-Thisted, Shannon and inverse Simpson indices, and was also estimated on datasets down-sampled to the size of the smallest sample. Repertoire overlap was determined by strict matching of CDR3 nucleotide sequence, V gene and J gene, and Jaccard-based multidimensional scaling clustering was applied. TCRdb provides this immuneACCESS table in a form limited to in-frame rearrangements. Some clones are lacking; in checked studies, under half of them reflect an unresolved V gene, and why the rest are absent is not known. That table is the source of V, J and clone size, and D and trimming were worked out from the DNA. The sample table shows tens of thousands of clones, and more than 85% are seen once. The ten largest account for around 0.2% of the sample.

This sample stems from a study of human thymus T cells (dated by TCRdb to 2018 to 2020). Context from the whole study: The study characterized TCR alpha and beta repertoires from eight infant thymus samples and a few related peripheral blood samples. Donor ages ranged from about 6 to 250 days, and the cohort comprised roughly six male and two female infants. Study-wide conclusions, independent of this receptor: Biased V and J gene segment usage appeared to be present in both thymic and peripheral blood repertoires. On average, thymus samples gave 800,000 or so unique TCRB clonotypes, whereas blood samples gave about 84,000.

Counted from cysteine to phenylalanine, this CDR3 has 16 amino acids. The DNA shown is the 48-base CDR3, in frame from base 1. CDR1 and CDR2, looked up from the germline V gene, are LGHNA and YNFKEQ. For this chain, trimming is 0 bases at the V end and 4 bases at the J end, and the number of junction bases without a gene match is 3. The sequence derives from a girl under three years old with a congenital heart defect but otherwise immunologically healthy. The sample taken for sequencing was blood. Recombination joined TRBV4-2 with TRBJ2-1; TRBD2 aligns with 10 central bases. CDR3 region: CASSQDVAGGYNEQFF. The nucleotide sequence reads as follows: TGTGCCAGCAGCCAAGACGTAGCGGGAGGATACAATGAGCAGTTCTTC.